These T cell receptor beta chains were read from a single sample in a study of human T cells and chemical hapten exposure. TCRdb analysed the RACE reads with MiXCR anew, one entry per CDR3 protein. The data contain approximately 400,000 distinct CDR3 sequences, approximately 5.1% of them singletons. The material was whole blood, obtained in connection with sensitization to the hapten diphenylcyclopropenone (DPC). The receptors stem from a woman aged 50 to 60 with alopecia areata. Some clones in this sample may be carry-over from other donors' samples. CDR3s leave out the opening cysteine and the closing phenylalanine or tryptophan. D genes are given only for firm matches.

CDR3 protein: ASSLSDRTYNEQF; D gene: .; J gene: TRBJ2-1; V gene: TRBV27
CDR3 protein: ASSYRWDEQF; D gene: .; J gene: TRBJ2-1; V gene: TRBV6-2/TRBV6-3
CDR3 protein: ASSLGTRVSSPLH; D gene: .; J gene: TRBJ1-6; V gene: TRBV7-9
CDR3 protein: ASSLAPPRGRAEAF; D gene: .; J gene: TRBJ1-1; V gene: TRBV7-2
CDR3 protein: ASSAGDSNQPQH; D gene: .; J gene: TRBJ1-5; V gene: TRBV7-2
CDR3 protein: SVMASGGITEAF; D gene: TRBD1; J gene: TRBJ1-1; V gene: TRBV29-1
CDR3 protein: ASSPLPLGESSYNEQF; D gene: .; J gene: TRBJ2-1; V gene: TRBV4-1
CDR3 protein: ASSEAAHSPLH; D gene: .; J gene: TRBJ1-6; V gene: TRBV6-1
CDR3 protein: ASTRGSGKLF; D gene: .; J gene: TRBJ1-4; V gene: TRBV12-3/TRBV12-4
CDR3 protein: AISESSGGRTDTQY; D gene: TRBD2; J gene: TRBJ2-3; V gene: TRBV10-3
CDR3 protein: ASSGAGTRDNEQF; D gene: .; J gene: TRBJ2-1; V gene: TRBV7-9
CDR3 protein: ASSLTSLNTEAF; D gene: .; J gene: TRBJ1-1; V gene: TRBV27
CDR3 protein: SVEGHLTDTQY; D gene: .; J gene: TRBJ2-3; V gene: TRBV29-1
CDR3 protein: SATGTALSGYT; D gene: TRBD1; J gene: TRBJ1-2; V gene: TRBV20-1
CDR3 protein: ASEGGRFRTQY; D gene: .; J gene: TRBJ2-3; V gene: TRBV5-1
CDR3 protein: ASSPGQYNQPQH; D gene: TRBD1; J gene: TRBJ1-5; V gene: TRBV18
CDR3 protein: SAKMASGFTDTQY; D gene: TRBD2; J gene: TRBJ2-3; V gene: TRBV20-1
CDR3 protein: ASSWRDSSYNEQF; D gene: .; J gene: TRBJ2-1; V gene: TRBV7-6
CDR3 protein: ASSLASPGPDTQY; D gene: .; J gene: TRBJ2-3; V gene: TRBV5-1
CDR3 protein: ASSTRQGAEAF; D gene: TRBD1; J gene: TRBJ1-1; V gene: TRBV12-3/TRBV12-4
CDR3 protein: ASSLGQGLGYT; D gene: .; J gene: TRBJ1-2; V gene: TRBV5-6
CDR3 protein: SVVWLGTYNEQF; D gene: .; J gene: TRBJ2-1; V gene: TRBV29-1
CDR3 protein: SVAMGQGHNQPQH; D gene: TRBD1; J gene: TRBJ1-5; V gene: TRBV29-1
CDR3 protein: ASSQPGQGKPQH; D gene: TRBD1; J gene: TRBJ1-5; V gene: TRBV4-2
CDR3 protein: ASTVTGGSTDTQY; D gene: TRBD2; J gene: TRBJ2-3; V gene: TRBV10-2
CDR3 protein: ASSFRDRASGELF; D gene: TRBD1; J gene: TRBJ2-2; V gene: TRBV12-3/TRBV12-4
CDR3 protein: ASSEVGANYGYT; D gene: .; J gene: TRBJ1-2; V gene: TRBV25-1
CDR3 protein: ASSYTLFAEAF; D gene: .; J gene: TRBJ1-1; V gene: TRBV6-2/TRBV6-3
CDR3 protein: ASSFITDTQY; D gene: .; J gene: TRBJ2-3; V gene: TRBV7-2
CDR3 protein: ASRDLRQDTEAF; D gene: .; J gene: TRBJ1-1; V gene: TRBV6-1
CDR3 protein: ASSLGGGPYGYT; D gene: .; J gene: TRBJ1-2; V gene: TRBV5-4